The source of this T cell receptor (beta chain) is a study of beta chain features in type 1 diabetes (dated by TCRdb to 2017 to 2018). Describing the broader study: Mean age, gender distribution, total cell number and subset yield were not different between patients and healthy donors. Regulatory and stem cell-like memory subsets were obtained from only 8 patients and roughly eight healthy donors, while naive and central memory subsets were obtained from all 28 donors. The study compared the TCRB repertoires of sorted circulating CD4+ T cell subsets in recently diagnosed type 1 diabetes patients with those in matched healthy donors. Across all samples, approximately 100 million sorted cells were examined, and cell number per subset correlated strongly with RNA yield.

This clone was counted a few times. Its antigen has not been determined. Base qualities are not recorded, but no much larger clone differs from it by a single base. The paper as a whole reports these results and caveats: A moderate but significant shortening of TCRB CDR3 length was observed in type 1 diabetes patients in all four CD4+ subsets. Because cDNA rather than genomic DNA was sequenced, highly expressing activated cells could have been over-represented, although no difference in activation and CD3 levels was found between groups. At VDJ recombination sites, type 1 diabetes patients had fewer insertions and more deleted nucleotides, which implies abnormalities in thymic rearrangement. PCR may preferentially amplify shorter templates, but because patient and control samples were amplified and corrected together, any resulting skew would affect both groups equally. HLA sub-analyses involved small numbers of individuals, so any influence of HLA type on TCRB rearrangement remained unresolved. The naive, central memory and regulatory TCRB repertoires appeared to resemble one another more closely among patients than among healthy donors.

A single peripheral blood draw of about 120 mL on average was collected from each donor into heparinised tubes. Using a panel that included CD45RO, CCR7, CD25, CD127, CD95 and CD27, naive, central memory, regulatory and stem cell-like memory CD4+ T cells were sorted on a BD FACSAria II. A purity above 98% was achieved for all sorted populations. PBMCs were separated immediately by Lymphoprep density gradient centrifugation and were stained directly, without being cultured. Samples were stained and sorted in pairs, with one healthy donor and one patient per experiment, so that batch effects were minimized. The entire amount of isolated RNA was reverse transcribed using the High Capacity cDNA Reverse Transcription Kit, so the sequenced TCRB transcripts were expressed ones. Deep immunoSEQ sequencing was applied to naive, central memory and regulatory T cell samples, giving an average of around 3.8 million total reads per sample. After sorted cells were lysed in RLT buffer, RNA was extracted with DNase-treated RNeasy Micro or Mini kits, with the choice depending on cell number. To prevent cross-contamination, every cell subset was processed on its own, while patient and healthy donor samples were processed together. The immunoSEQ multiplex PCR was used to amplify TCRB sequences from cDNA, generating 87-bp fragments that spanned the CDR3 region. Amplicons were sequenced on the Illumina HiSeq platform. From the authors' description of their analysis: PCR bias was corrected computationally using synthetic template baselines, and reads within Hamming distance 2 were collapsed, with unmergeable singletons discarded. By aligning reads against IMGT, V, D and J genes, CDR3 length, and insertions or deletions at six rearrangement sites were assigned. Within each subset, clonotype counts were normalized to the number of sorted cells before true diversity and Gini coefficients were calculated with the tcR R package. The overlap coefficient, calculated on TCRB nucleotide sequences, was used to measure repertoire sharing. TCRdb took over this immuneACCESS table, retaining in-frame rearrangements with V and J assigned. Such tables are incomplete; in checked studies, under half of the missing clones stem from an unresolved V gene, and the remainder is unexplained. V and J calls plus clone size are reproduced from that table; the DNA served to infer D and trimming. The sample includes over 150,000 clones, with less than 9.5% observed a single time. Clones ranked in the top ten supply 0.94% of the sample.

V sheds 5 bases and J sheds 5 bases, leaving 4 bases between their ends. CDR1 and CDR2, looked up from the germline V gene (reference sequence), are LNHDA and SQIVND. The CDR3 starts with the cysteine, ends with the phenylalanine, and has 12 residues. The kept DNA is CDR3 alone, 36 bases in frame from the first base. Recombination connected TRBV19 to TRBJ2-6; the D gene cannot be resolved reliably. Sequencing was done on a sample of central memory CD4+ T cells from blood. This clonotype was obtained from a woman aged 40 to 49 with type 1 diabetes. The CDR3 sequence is CASSERANVLTF. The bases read TGTGCCAGTAGTGAGAGGGCCAACGTCCTGACTTTC.